This T cell receptor (beta chain) appears in the sequencing data of a study of T cells expressing NK-cell markers. In the study overall: Researchers got TCR beta repertoires out of sorted CD3+CD56+NKG2C+, CD3+CD56+NKG2C- and CD3+CD56-NKG2C+ T cells. Eight donors were sequenced, seven testing HCMV-seropositive and one testing seronegative. Study-level points and caveats: Each of six donors carried dominant NKG2C+ clonotypes accounting for roughly 1.0-7.5% of CD8+ T cells. The HCMV specificity of the expanded NKG2C+ T cell clones stayed unresolved.

From its re-call of the 5' RACE reads, TCRdb lists each CDR3 protein once, without DNA. This table lists 500,000 or so distinct CDR3 sequences. The CDR3 has 15 amino acids. Germline V lookup: CDR1 SGHTA, CDR2 FQGNSA. Regarding this clonotype: The antigen remains undetermined.

What was sequenced was blood T cells: a sorted CD56 or NKG2C T cell subset, CD4+ or CD8+ T cells, or bulk PBMC T cells (not recorded which). The chain carries TRBV7-2 and TRBJ1-4; TCRdb lists TRBD1, though no DNA is available to test this call. The sequence was obtained from a young man in good health. The CDR3 here is CASSSLTGGGEKLFF.